Listed below are T cell receptor beta chains from one sample, sequenced in a study of blood T cell repertoires in COVID-19. Only in-frame clones appear in the TCRdb table, and some are missing; sequencing was by immunoSEQ multiplex PCR. This table holds about 150,000 clones, around 86% found once. Sequencing was carried out using peripheral blood. The receptors come from an elderly man with acute or convalescent COVID-19. CDR3s include the opening cysteine and the closing phenylalanine or tryptophan. Each record gives: J gene, D gene, clone size, V gene, CDR3 protein, CDR3 DNA. D genes are given only for firm matches. A clone size is listed for some rows: how often the clone was seen (once, few, many), or a class if it is expanded.

TRBJ2-7 | TRBD1 | NA | TRBV28 | CASRHGTGGEQYF | TGTGCCAGCAGACATGGGACAGGGGGCGAGCAGTACTTC
TRBJ1-2 | NA | NA | TRBV5-5 | CASSFREIANYGYTF | TGTGCCAGCAGCTTCCGGGAGATCGCTAACTATGGCTACACCTTC
TRBJ1-6 | NA | few | TRBV7-2 | CASSSLWGVGSPLHF | TGTGCCAGCAGCTCGCTTTGGGGGGTAGGTTCACCCCTCCACTTT
TRBJ2-1 | NA | NA | TRBV28 | CASTTGAQIDEQFF | TGTGCCAGCACTACTGGGGCACAGATCGATGAGCAGTTCTTC
TRBJ2-1 | TRBD2 | few | TRBV7-2 | CASSLAGGPYNEQFF | TGTGCCAGCAGCCTAGCGGGAGGGCCCTACAATGAGCAGTTCTTC
TRBJ2-2 | TRBD1 | few | TRBV5-6 | CASRQQGPNTGELFF | TGTGCCAGCAGACAACAGGGGCCGAACACCGGGGAGCTGTTTTTT
TRBJ1-6 | NA | NA | TRBV6-4 | CASILKEQGTNSPLHF | TGTGCCAGCATACTAAAGGAGCAGGGGACAAATTCACCCCTCCACTTT
TRBJ2-7 | NA | NA | TRBV11-2 | CASSLVTGFEQYF | TGTGCCAGCAGCTTAGTGACGGGGTTCGAGCAGTACTTC
TRBJ2-7 | NA | NA | TRBV19 | CASSIRRASEQYF | TGTGCCAGTAGTATACGGAGGGCTAGTGAGCAGTACTTC
TRBJ2-7 | TRBD2 | NA | TRBV2 | CASSEGGLAAYEQYF | TGTGCCAGCAGTGAAGGGGGACTAGCGGCCTACGAGCAGTACTTC
TRBJ1-3 | TRBD1 | NA | TRBV3-1/TRBV3-2 | CASSPKVPRSWTGSGNTIYF | TGTGCCAGCAGCCCAAAGGTTCCCAGATCTTGGACAGGGTCTGGAAACACCATATATTTT
TRBJ1-6 | TRBD1 | NA | TRBV7-2 | CASSLVMRQGGYSPLHF | TGTGCCAGCAGCTTAGTTATGAGACAGGGGGGGTATTCACCCCTCCACTTT
TRBJ1-4 | TRBD1 | NA | TRBV4-1 | CASSQTGVNEKLFF | TGCGCCAGCAGCCAAACAGGGGTTAATGAAAAACTGTTTTTT
TRBJ2-1 | TRBD2 | NA | TRBV30 | CAWSAGLAGYNEQFF | TGTGCCTGGAGTGCCGGGCTAGCGGGGTACAATGAGCAGTTCTTC
TRBJ2-5 | NA | once | TRBV6-1 | CASSEATVAGTTQYF | TGTGCCAGCAGTGAAGCGACGGTGGCGGGTACCACCCAGTACTTC
TRBJ1-5 | NA | NA | TRBV4-2 | CASSQDGQYNQPQHF | TGTGCCAGCAGCCAAGATGGGCAGTACAATCAGCCCCAGCATTTT
TRBJ2-7 | NA | NA | TRBV5-6 | CASSFTGSSYEQYF | TGTGCCAGCAGCTTCACTGGTAGCTCCTACGAGCAGTACTTC
TRBJ2-3 | TRBD1 | NA | TRBV5-1 | CASSPGTGAPDTQYF | TGCGCCAGCAGCCCCGGGACAGGGGCGCCAGATACGCAGTATTTT
TRBJ1-5 | TRBD1 | NA | TRBV4-1 | CASSQDQGVGQPQHF | TGCGCCAGCAGCCAAGACCAGGGGGTCGGCCAGCCCCAGCATTTT
TRBJ1-5 | NA | NA | TRBV23-1 | CASSPTGGGDQPQHF | TGCGCCAGCAGTCCTACCGGGGGAGGGGATCAGCCCCAGCATTTT
TRBJ2-4 | TRBD1 | NA | TRBV6-5 | CASSITGVGDIQYF | TGTGCCAGCAGTATTACAGGGGTGGGAGACATTCAGTACTTC
TRBJ2-1 | NA | NA | TRBV11-2 | CASSLPVAGDSYNEQFF | TGTGCCAGCAGCTTACCCGTGGCAGGGGATTCCTACAATGAGCAGTTCTTC
TRBJ2-7 | NA | NA | TRBV7-9 | CASSFPSGEQYF | TGTGCCAGCAGCTTTCCTTCAGGGGAGCAGTACTTC
TRBJ1-2 | NA | NA | TRBV5-1 | CASSLVQGYGYTF | TGCGCCAGCAGCTTGGTCCAGGGATATGGCTACACCTTC
TRBJ2-5 | NA | few | TRBV7-6 | CASSLDVAGTDETQYF | TGTGCCAGCAGCTTAGATGTCGCAGGGACTGACGAGACCCAGTACTTC
TRBJ2-3 | TRBD2 | NA | TRBV9 | CASSVAGTSGRDTQYF | TGTGCCAGCAGCGTAGCCGGGACTAGCGGCAGAGATACGCAGTATTTT
TRBJ2-3 | TRBD2 | NA | TRBV10-2 | CASSGLPVGREDGADTQYF | TGCGCCAGCAGTGGACTACCAGTCGGGCGGGAGGATGGGGCAGATACGCAGTATTTT
TRBJ2-6 | NA | once | TRBV6-5 | CASRPGNSGANVLTF | TGTGCCAGCAGACCAGGGAATTCTGGGGCCAACGTCCTGACTTTC
TRBJ2-7 | NA | NA | TRBV5-1 | CASSLGTVSYEQYF | TGCGCCAGCAGCTTGGGGACAGTCTCCTACGAGCAGTACTTC
TRBJ1-2 | TRBD1 | few | TRBV3-1/TRBV3-2 | CASSPVGRTGNGYTF | TGTGCCAGCAGCCCCGTAGGTAGGACAGGGAATGGCTACACCTTC
TRBJ2-7 | TRBD2 | NA | TRBV4-2 | CASSPGASGYEQYF | TGTGCCAGCAGCCCCGGGGCTAGCGGTTACGAGCAGTACTTC
TRBJ1-6 | NA | NA | TRBV5-6 | CASSLARVDNSPLHF | TGTGCCAGCAGCTTGGCGCGGGTGGATAATTCACCCCTCCACTTT
TRBJ1-2 | TRBD1 | NA | TRBV6-2/TRBV6-3 | CASSGQGDYGYTF | TGTGCCAGCAGTGGACAGGGCGACTATGGCTACACCTTC
TRBJ2-7 | TRBD1 | NA | TRBV3-1/TRBV3-2 | CASSDRQGYEQYF | TGTGCCAGCAGCGATCGACAGGGCTACGAGCAGTACTTC
TRBJ2-7 | NA | NA | TRBV19 | CASSIDGSASSYEQYF | TGTGCCAGTAGTATAGATGGCAGCGCGAGCTCCTACGAGCAGTACTTC